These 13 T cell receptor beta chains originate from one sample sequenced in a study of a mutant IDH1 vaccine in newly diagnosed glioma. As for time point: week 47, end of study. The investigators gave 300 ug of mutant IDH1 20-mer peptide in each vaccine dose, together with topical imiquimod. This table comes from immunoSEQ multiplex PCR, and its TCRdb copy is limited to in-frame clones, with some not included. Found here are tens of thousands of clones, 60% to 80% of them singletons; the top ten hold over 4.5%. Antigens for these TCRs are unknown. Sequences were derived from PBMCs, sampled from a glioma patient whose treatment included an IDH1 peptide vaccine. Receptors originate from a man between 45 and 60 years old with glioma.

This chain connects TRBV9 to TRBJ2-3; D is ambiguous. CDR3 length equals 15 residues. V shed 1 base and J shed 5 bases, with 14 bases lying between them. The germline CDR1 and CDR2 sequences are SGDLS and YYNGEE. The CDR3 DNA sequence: TGTGCCAGCAGCGTAAGCCCCACGTCCGGAGATACGCAGTATTTT. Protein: CASSVSPTSGDTQYF.

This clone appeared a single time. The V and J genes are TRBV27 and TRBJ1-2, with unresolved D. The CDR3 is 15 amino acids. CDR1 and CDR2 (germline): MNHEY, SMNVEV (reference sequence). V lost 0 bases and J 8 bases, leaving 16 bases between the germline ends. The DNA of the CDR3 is TGTGCCAGCAGTTTATCGCGGGGAGGCATTGGCGGCTACACCTTC. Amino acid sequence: CASSLSRGGIGGYTF.

CDR3 DNA sequence: TGTGCCAGCAGCTTAGTAGGGGGAACTAATGAAAAACTGTTTTTT. Its protein is CASSLVGGTNEKLFF. This chain joins TRBV7-2 and TRBJ1-4; D might be TRBD1 (6 bases). V lost 1 base and J lost 1, with 7 bases in between. The germline V gene encodes CDR1 SGHTA and CDR2 FQGNSA. The CDR3 loop spans 15 amino acids.

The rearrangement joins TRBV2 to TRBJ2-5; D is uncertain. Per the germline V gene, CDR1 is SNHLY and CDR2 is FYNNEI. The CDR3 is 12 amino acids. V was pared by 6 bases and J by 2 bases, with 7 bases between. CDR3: CASSQEQETQYF. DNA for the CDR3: TGTGCCAGCAGCCAGGAACAAGAGACCCAGTACTTC. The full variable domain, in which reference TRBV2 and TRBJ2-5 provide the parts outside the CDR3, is EPEVTQTPSHQVTQMGQEVILRCVPISNHLYFYWYRQILGQKVEFLVSFYNNEISEKSEIFDDQFSVERPDGSNFTLKIRSTKLEDSAMYFCASSQEQETQYFGPGTRLLVL.

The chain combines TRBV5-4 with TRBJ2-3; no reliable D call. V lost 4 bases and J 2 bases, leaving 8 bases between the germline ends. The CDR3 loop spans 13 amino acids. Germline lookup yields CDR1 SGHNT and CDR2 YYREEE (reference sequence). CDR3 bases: TGTGCCAGCAGCCCGCCTGACACAGATACGCAGTATTTT. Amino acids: CASSPPDTDTQYF.

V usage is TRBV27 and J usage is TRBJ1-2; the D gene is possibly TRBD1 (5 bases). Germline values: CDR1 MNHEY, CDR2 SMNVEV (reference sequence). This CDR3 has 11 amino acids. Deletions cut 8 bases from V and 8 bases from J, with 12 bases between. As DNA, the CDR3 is TGTGCCAGCGGGCGGGGCTACGGCTACACCTTC. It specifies CASGRGYGYTF.

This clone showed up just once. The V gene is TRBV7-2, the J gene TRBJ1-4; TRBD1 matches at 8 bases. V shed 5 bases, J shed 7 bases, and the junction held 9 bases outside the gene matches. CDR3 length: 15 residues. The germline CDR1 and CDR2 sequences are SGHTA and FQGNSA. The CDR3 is CASSRRQGMGEKLFF. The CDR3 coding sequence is TGTGCCAGCAGCCGCCGACAGGGGATGGGTGAAAAACTGTTTTTT.

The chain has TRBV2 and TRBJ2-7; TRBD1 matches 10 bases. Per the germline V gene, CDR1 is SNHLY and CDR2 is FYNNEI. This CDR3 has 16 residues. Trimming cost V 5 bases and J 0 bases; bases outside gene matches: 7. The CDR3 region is CASSPAGTGASYEQYF. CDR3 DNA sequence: TGTGCCAGCAGTCCGGCCGGGACAGGGGCCTCCTACGAGCAGTACTTC.

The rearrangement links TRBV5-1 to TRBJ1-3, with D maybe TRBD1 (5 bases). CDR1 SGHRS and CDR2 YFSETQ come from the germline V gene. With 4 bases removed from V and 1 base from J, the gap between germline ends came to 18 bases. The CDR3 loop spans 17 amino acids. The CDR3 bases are TGCGCCAGCAGCCCAGTACTGCGGGGGGGGTCTGGAAACACCATATATTTT. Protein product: CASSPVLRGGSGNTIYF.

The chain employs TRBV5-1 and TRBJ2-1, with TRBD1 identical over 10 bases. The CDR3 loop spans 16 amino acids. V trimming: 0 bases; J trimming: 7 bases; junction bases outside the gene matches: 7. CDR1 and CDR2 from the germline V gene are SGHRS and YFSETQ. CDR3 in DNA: TGCGCCAGCAGCTTGGCGGGGGGGGACAGGGGTAATGAGCAGTTCTTC. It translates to CASSLAGGDRGNEQFF.

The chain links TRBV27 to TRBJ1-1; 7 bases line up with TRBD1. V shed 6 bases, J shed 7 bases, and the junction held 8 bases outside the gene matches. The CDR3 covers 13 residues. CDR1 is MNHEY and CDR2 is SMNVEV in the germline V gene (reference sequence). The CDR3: CASRSDRELEAFF. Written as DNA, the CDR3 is TGTGCCAGCAGATCTGACAGGGAGCTTGAAGCTTTCTTT.

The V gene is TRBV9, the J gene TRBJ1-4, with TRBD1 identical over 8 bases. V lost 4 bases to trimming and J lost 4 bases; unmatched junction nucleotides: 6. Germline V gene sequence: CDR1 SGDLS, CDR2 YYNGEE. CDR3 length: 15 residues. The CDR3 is CASSPRQGNNEKLFF. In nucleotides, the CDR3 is TGTGCCAGCAGCCCGCGACAGGGGAATAATGAAAAACTGTTTTTT. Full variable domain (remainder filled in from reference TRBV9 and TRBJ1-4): DSGVTQTPKHLITATGQRVTLRCSPRSGDLSVYWYQQSLDQGLQFLIQYYNGEERAKGNILERFSAQQFPDLHSELNLSSLELGDSALYFCASSPRQGNNEKLFFGSGTQLSVL.

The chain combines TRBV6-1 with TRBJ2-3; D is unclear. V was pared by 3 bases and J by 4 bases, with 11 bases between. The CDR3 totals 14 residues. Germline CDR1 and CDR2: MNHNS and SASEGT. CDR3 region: CASSDLGRPDTQYF. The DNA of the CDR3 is TGTGCCAGCAGTGATCTAGGGCGCCCAGATACGCAGTATTTT.